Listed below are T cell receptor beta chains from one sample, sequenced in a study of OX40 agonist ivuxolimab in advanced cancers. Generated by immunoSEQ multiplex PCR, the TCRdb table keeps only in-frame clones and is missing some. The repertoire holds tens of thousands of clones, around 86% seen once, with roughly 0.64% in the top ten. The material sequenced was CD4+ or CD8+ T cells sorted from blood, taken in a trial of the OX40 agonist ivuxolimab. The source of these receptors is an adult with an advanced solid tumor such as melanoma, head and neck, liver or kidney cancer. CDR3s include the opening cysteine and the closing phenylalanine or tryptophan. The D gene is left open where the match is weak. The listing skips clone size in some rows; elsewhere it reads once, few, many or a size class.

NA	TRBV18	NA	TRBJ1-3	TGTGCCAGCTCAGCAGGGTCTGGAAACACCATATATTTT	CASSAGSGNTIYF
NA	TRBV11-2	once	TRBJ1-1	TGTGCCAGCAGCCAATGGGCAGGGTTAAACACTGAAGCTTTCTTT	CASSQWAGLNTEAFF
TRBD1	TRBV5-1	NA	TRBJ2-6	TGCGCCAGCAGCTTGACAGGGGGCTCTGGGGCCAACGTCCTGACTTTC	CASSLTGGSGANVLTF
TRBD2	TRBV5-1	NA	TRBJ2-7	TGCGCCAGCAGCTTGGGAGGGCCTAGCGGATCCTACGAGCAGTACTTC	CASSLGGPSGSYEQYF
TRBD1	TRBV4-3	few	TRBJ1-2	TGCGCCAGCAGCCAAGATTTTGGCACGGGACAGGTCTATGGCTACACCTTC	CASSQDFGTGQVYGYTF
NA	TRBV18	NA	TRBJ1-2	TGTGCCAGCTCATCGACGGAGAGGGGGAGAGGCTACACCTTC	CASSSTERGRGYTF
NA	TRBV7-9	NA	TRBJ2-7	TGTGCCAGCAGCCCTTCAGGGGAGTTCTACGAGCAGTACTTC	CASSPSGEFYEQYF
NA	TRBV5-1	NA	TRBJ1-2	TGCGCCAGCAGCTTGGATGGGCCCTATGGCTACACCTTC	CASSLDGPYGYTF
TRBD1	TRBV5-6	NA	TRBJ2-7	TGTGCCAGCGCGAGGGGACAGAGCTACGAGCAGTACTTC	CASARGQSYEQYF
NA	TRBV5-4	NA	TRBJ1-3	TGTGCCAGCAGCTTGGACAGGGCAACTGGAAACACCATATATTTT	CASSLDRATGNTIYF
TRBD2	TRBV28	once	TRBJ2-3	TGTGCCAGCAGGGAGCGGGAGTGGAAGGATACGCAGTATTTT	CASREREWKDTQYF
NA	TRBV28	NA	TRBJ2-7	TGTGCCAGCCGCTCCCCAGATTGGCAGGGCCAGCAGTACTTC	CASRSPDWQGQQYF
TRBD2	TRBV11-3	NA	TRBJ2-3	TGTGCCAGCAGCTCCGGGAGGGCGATAGATACGCAGTATTTT	CASSSGRAIDTQYF
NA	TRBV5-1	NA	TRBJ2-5	TGCGCCAGCAGCATAGGAGGGTGGGAGACCCAGTACTTC	CASSIGGWETQYF
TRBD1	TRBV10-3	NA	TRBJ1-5	TGTGCCATCAGTGACACAGGGGGCCCGAATCAGCCCCAGCATTTT	CAISDTGGPNQPQHF
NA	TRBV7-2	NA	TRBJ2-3	NA	CASSFGPGPSTDTQYF
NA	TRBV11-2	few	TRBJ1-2	TGTGCCAGCAGCGCGGGGGGGAAAGGTGGCTACACCTTC	CASSAGGKGGYTF
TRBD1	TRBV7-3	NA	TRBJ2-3	TGTGCCAGCAGCTACAAAGTGGGACAGGGGGCTACAGATACGCAGTATTTT	CASSYKVGQGATDTQYF
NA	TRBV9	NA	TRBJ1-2	TGTGCCAGCAGCCCCTCAGGGACCGAGAACTATGGCTACACCTTC	CASSPSGTENYGYTF
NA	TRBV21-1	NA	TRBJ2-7	TGTGCCAGCAACCTAGCGGGAGGAGATTACGAGCAGTACTTC	CASNLAGGDYEQYF
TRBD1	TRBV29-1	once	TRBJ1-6	TGCAGCGTTGCCGGGACAGATAATTCACCCCTCCACTTT	CSVAGTDNSPLHF
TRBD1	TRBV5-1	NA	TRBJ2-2	TGCGCCAGCAGCTTGACAGGGGATACCGGGGAGCTGTTTTTT	CASSLTGDTGELFF
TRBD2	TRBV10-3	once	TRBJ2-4	TGTGCCATCAGTGAGTCCGGGGGGGACGGTAGAAACATTCAGTACTTC	CAISESGGDGRNIQYF
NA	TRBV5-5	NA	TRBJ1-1	TGTGCCAGCAACCCAAGGGGCCGCGGAACTTTCTTT	CASNPRGRGTFF
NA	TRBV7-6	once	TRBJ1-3	TGTGCCAGCAGCCTTTCGGGGGAGCGGTCTGGAAACACCATATATTTT	CASSLSGERSGNTIYF
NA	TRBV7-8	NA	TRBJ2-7	TGTGCCAGCAGCTTAGCGGCAGGCGGCGTCCACGAGCAGTACTTC	CASSLAAGGVHEQYF
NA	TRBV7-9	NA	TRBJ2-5	TGTGCCAGCAGCACCGGGACTCCCCAAGAGACCCAGTACTTC	CASSTGTPQETQYF
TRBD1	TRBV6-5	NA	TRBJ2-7	TGTGCCAGCAGCCGGCCGAGGGGACAGGGGAACGAGCAGTACTTC	CASSRPRGQGNEQYF
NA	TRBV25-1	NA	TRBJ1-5	TGTGCCAGCAGGGGGTCTGGGATTAATCAGCCCCAGCATTTT	CASRGSGINQPQHF
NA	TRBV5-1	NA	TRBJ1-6	TGCGCCAGCAGCTTGGCCGGAGGGAGCTCCTATAATTCACCCCTCCACTTT	CASSLAGGSSYNSPLHF
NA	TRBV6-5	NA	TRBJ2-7	TGTGCCAGCAGTCCCGGACGGCTGCGCTACGAGCAGTACTTC	CASSPGRLRYEQYF
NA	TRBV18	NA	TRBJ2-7	TGTGCCAGCTCATCAGTCTACGAGCAGTACTTC	CASSSVYEQYF
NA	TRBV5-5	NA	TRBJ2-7	TGTGCCAGCAGCTCCGTAAGGGAGCAGTACTTC	CASSSVREQYF
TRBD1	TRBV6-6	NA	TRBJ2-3	TGTGCCAGCAGCACCGGACAGGGAAGGACAGATACGCAGTATTTT	CASSTGQGRTDTQYF
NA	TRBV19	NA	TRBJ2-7	TGTGCCAGTAGGCTCTGGGTGGCAGGGGTTCCCTTAACCTACGAGCAGTACTTC	CASRLWVAGVPLTYEQYF
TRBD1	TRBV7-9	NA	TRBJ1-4	TGTGCCAGCAGCTTAGGACAGGGGGCCCAAAATGAAAAACTGTTTTTT	CASSLGQGAQNEKLFF
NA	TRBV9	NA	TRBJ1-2	TGTGCCAGCAGCGTAGTTACAGGCTATGGCTACACCTTC	CASSVVTGYGYTF
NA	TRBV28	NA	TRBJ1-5	TGTGCCAGCAGCTCCCCTTGGCCCCAGCATTTT	CASSSPWPQHF
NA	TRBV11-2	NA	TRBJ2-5	TGTGCCAGCAGCTTTGGTGAGACCCAGTACTTC	CASSFGETQYF
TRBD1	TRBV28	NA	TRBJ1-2	TGTGCCAGCACATCCGGGACAGGGATTTCTAACTATGGCTACACCTTC	CASTSGTGISNYGYTF
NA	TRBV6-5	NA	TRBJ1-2	TGTGCCAGCAGTTACTCTGCAGGGTTCACCTATGGCTACACCTTC	CASSYSAGFTYGYTF
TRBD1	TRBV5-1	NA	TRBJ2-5	TGCGCCAGCAGCCAAGACAGGGGGCGGAGGTTCCAAGAGACCCAGTACTTC	CASSQDRGRRFQETQYF